This T cell receptor (beta chain) appears in the sequencing data of a study of T cell responses to AZD1222 COVID-19 vaccine. For the study at large: Researchers grouped second doses given at about 4 or about 12 weeks into one pool.

About this clone itself: Its antigen is not identified.

Assay used: immunoSEQ multiplex PCR; TCRdb lists only in-frame clones, some missing. The table records 55,000 to 90,000 clones, 65% to 85% of them present only once. General study findings and limits: Researchers took repertoire samples only after the peak T cell response had come. Clonal diversity was possibly underestimated, and the donors were mostly white British, with more females. CD4 TCRs covered the whole spike, strongest at regions 160-218 and 743-854.

This CDR3 spans 13 amino acids. The ends were cut back, 3 bases at V and 4 bases at J, with 9 bases in the middle. CDR1 MDHEN and CDR2 SYDVKM come from the germline V gene. The sample consisted of peripheral blood, taken on day 0 of AZD1222 vaccination. The V gene is TRBV28, the J gene TRBJ1-2; D call uncertain. This TCR was sampled from an adult in good health. The CDR3 sequence: CASSLLNIYGYTF. The CDR3 region has the DNA TGTGCCAGCAGTTTGTTGAATATCTATGGCTACACCTTC.